One sample yielded the 22 T cell receptor beta chains listed below, sequenced in a study of siplizumab effects on memory and regulatory T cells. In the mixed lymphocyte reaction, cells were cocultured for 6 to 7 days at 37°C. The method was immunoSEQ multiplex PCR; TCRdb's version includes in-frame clones alone and lacks a portion of them. The sample carries 13,000 to 15,000 clones, about 50% recorded once. The antigens of these receptors remain unknown. The material sequenced was CFSE-low (dividing) CD4+ T cells sorted from an allogeneic mixed lymphocyte reaction. These receptors were taken from a human donor in good health; the cells came from an allogeneic mixed lymphocyte reaction.

This clone was recorded a few times. This rearrangement joins TRBV7-2 to TRBJ1-2; 7 positions agree with TRBD1. The junction had 4 bases not matched to a gene; V was cut back by 1 base and J by 2 bases. Germline values: CDR1 SGHTA, CDR2 FQGNSA. The CDR3 consists of 15 residues. The CDR3 loop reads CASSLGAGQNYGYTF. The CDR3 nucleotides are TGTGCCAGCAGCTTAGGGGCGGGACAGAACTATGGCTACACCTTC.

The chain combines TRBV27 with TRBJ1-5; D possibly corresponds to TRBD1 (5 bases). Between the trimmed V and J ends, which lost 6 bases and 3 bases, there was a span of 12 bases. This CDR3 has 14 amino acids. Germline lookup yields CDR1 MNHEY and CDR2 SMNVEV (reference sequence). CDR3 sequence reads: CASRLGQANQPQHF. The CDR3 DNA sequence: TGTGCCAGCAGACTTGGACAAGCCAATCAGCCCCAGCATTTT.

The chain has TRBV19 and TRBJ1-6; D unclear. Per the germline V gene, CDR1 is LNHDA and CDR2 is SQIVND (reference sequence). Trimming took 3 bases from V and 6 from J, leaving 6 bases between them. The CDR3 runs to 13 residues. This CDR3 is CASSIQANSPLHF. DNA for the CDR3: TGTGCCAGTAGTATCCAGGCTAATTCACCCCTCCACTTT.

This clone came up a few times. The chain employs TRBV19 and TRBJ1-3; D is unresolved. Looked up from germline, CDR1 is LNHDA and CDR2 is SQIVND (reference sequence). The V end was cut by 1 base, the J end by 0 bases, with 7 bases between. The CDR3 runs to 15 residues. CDR3 nucleotide sequence: TGTGCCAGTAGTATAGGGCCGAACTCTGGAAACACCATATATTTT. It yields the protein CASSIGPNSGNTIYF.

The chain joins TRBV30 to TRBJ2-5, with TRBD1 matching 10 bases. This CDR3 spans 12 amino acids. Trimming cost V 5 bases and J 3 bases; bases outside gene matches: 0. Germline-derived CDR1 and CDR2 are GTSNPN and SVGIG (reference sequence). CDR3: CAWGQGEETQYF. CDR3 sequence (DNA): TGTGCCTGGGGACAGGGGGAAGAGACCCAGTACTTC.

This chain uses TRBV5-1 with TRBJ2-6; possible D gene TRBD2, 5 bases. CDR3 length: 16 amino acids. Germline V gene sequence: CDR1 SGHRS, CDR2 YFSETQ. V was shortened by 6 bases and J by 0 bases, with 13 bases between the two germline ends. The CDR3 spells CASTREPGSGANVLTF. The CDR3 nucleotides are TGCGCCAGCACTAGGGAGCCAGGCTCTGGGGCCAACGTCCTGACTTTC.

The chain recombines TRBV7-2 with TRBJ2-7, with 11 bases fitting TRBD2. The germline CDR1 and CDR2 sequences are SGHTA and FQGNSA. The J segment lost 3 bases and the V segment lost 6 bases, leaving 4 bases of the junction unmatched. CDR3 length equals 14 residues. CDR3 DNA: TGTGCCAGCAGGACTAGCGGGGCGCACTACGAGCAGTACTTC. Protein product: CASRTSGAHYEQYF.

The rearrangement links TRBV5-1 to TRBJ2-1, with D perhaps TRBD1 or TRBD2 (8 bases each). The CDR3 covers 17 residues. Trimming took 3 bases from V and 4 from J, leaving 20 bases between them. Germline V gives CDR1 SGHRS, CDR2 YFSETQ. The DNA of the CDR3 is TGCGCCAGCAGCTCACAGACAGGGGCGGGGGGTTACAATGAGCAGTTCTTC. Translated: CASSSQTGAGGYNEQFF.

J is TRBJ2-3 and V is TRBV5-6; 7 bases line up with TRBD2. Germline V gene sequence: CDR1 SGHDT, CDR2 YYEEEE. Trimming took 3 bases from V and 5 from J; bases not matched to a gene: 3. The CDR3 is 13 amino acids. Here the CDR3 reads CASSWGGRDTQYF. DNA for the CDR3: TGTGCCAGCAGCTGGGGGGGAAGAGATACGCAGTATTTT.

This clone was picked up a small number of times. The CDR3 bases are TGTGCCATCAGCGACCCCGGGAACCTGTCTGGGGCCAACGTCCTGACTTTC. This gives the protein CAISDPGNLSGANVLTF. The J gene is TRBJ2-6, the V gene TRBV10-3, with D possibly being TRBD2 (5 bases). The CDR3 is 17 amino acids. Germline loops: CDR1 ENHRY, CDR2 SYGVKD. Between the trimmed V and J ends, which lost 6 bases and 1 base, there was a span of 16 bases.

The chain carries TRBV25-1 and TRBJ2-7; D tentatively reads TRBD1 or TRBD2 (5 bases each). Germline loops: CDR1 MGHDK, CDR2 SYGVNS. Trimming left V 1 base short and J 2 bases short, with 9 bases between. The CDR3 sequence is 14 residues long. The CDR3, as DNA: TGTGCCAGCAGTGAATCTGGGACGACCTACGAGCAGTACTTC. Amino acid sequence: CASSESGTTYEQYF.

This clone was recorded only once. The chain is built from TRBV9 and TRBJ2-3; D is undetermined. The CDR3 extends over 11 amino acids. Germline lookup yields CDR1 SGDLS and CDR2 YYNGEE. The V gene lost 2 bases and the J gene lost 6 bases, with 4 bases spanning the gap. The CDR3 coding sequence is TGTGCCAGCAGCGTGCGGGATACGCAGTATTTT. Protein: CASSVRDTQYF.

By share of the sample, this clone is medium-sized. The J gene is TRBJ1-1, the V gene TRBV9; no clear D gene. Germline-derived CDR1 and CDR2 are SGDLS and YYNGEE. The CDR3 totals 14 residues. The V gene lost 4 bases and the J gene lost 2 bases, with 12 bases spanning the gap. This CDR3 reads CASSPRPVNTEAFF. The CDR3, as DNA: TGTGCCAGCAGCCCCCGTCCAGTCAACACTGAAGCTTTCTTT.

The chain is built from TRBV7-2 and TRBJ1-2, with TRBD1 identical over 8 bases. The CDR3 extends over 14 amino acids. V dropped 2 bases and J dropped 4; count of bases not matched to a gene: 3. CDR1 and CDR2 (germline): SGHTA, FQGNSA. This CDR3 reads CASSLQDRVYGYTF. The CDR3 DNA follows: TGTGCCAGCAGCTTACAGGACAGGGTCTATGGCTACACCTTC.

The rearrangement uses TRBV19 and TRBJ1-5; 8 bases agree with TRBD1. V was pared by 10 bases and J by 4 bases, with 12 bases of the junction left unmatched. The CDR3 totals 15 residues. Looked up from germline, CDR1 is LNHDA and CDR2 is SQIVND (reference sequence). DNA for the CDR3: TGTGCCATCAGGACAGGGCCTCTGTGTAATCAGCCCCAGCATTTT. Encoded protein: CAIRTGPLCNQPQHF.

The chain joins TRBV6-5 to TRBJ2-3, with D possibly TRBD2 on 7 matching bases. Trimming cost V 4 bases and J 5 bases, with 13 bases left between them. Per germline, CDR1 MNHEY and CDR2 SVGAGI. This CDR3 has 14 amino acids. CDR3 amino acids: CASSLGEGVDTQYF. CDR3 bases: TGTGCCAGCAGTTTGGGGGAGGGGGTAGATACGCAGTATTTT.

This sequence joins TRBV14 and TRBJ2-7; D not certain. Trimming left V 5 bases short and J 7 bases short, with 15 bases between. From germline, CDR1 is SGHDN and CDR2 FVKESK. The CDR3 totals 13 residues. The CDR3 loop is CASSGRLLREQYF. In DNA, the CDR3 is TGTGCCAGCAGCGGCCGGCTTCTAAGGGAGCAGTACTTC.

Only a few counts were recorded for this clone. The chain employs TRBV7-2 and TRBJ1-2; no firm D call. Germline V gives CDR1 SGHTA, CDR2 FQGNSA. This CDR3 has 14 amino acids. With 6 bases removed from V and 0 bases from J, the gap between germline ends came to 11 bases. CDR3 nucleotide sequence: TGTGCCAGCAGTCCCGGGCTGGCTAACTATGGCTACACCTTC. It is translated as CASSPGLANYGYTF.

The chain's CDR3 is CASSKRQGIHGYTF. The CDR3 DNA follows: TGTGCCAGCAGCAAAAGACAGGGGATACATGGCTACACCTTC. V usage is TRBV6-1 and J usage is TRBJ1-2, with TRBD1 identical over 8 bases. CDR1 is MNHNS and CDR2 is SASEGT in the germline V gene. This CDR3 spans 14 amino acids. Trimming took 6 bases from V and 6 from J; bases not matched to a gene: 9.

This sequence joins TRBV6-5 and TRBJ2-7, with 7 bases aligning to TRBD1. V shed 6 bases, J shed 2 bases, and the junction held 7 bases outside the gene matches. Germline V lookup: CDR1 MNHEY, CDR2 SVGAGI. The CDR3 runs to 14 residues. CDR3 coding DNA: TGTGCCAGCAGCCGTATGACAGGGACCTACGAGCAGTACTTC. Translation: CASSRMTGTYEQYF.

In this sample, this clone turned up a few times. The chain links TRBV11-3 to TRBJ1-1; 8 positions agree with TRBD1. Losses at the gene ends were 1 base for V and 8 bases for J; bases not matched to a gene: 3. The length of the CDR3 is 13 residues. CDR1 SGHNT and CDR2 YENEEA come from the germline V gene. The CDR3 nucleotides read TGTGCCAGCAGCTTAGTCCAGGGGGCGGAAGCTTTCTTT. It specifies CASSLVQGAEAFF.

This clone was recorded a few times. The chain couples TRBV6-1 to TRBJ2-6; D is perhaps TRBD2 (5 bases). Germline V lookup: CDR1 MNHNS, CDR2 SASEGT. Trimming stripped 7 bases from V and 4 bases from J, with 11 bases between. The length of the CDR3 is 14 residues. The CDR3 protein is CASMTGYGANVLTF. The CDR3 bases are TGTGCCAGCATGACGGGATACGGGGCCAACGTCCTGACTTTC.